A selection of T cell receptor beta chains follows, all from one sample in a study of blood T cell repertoires in COVID-19. TCRdb keeps only in-frame clones here, not all; method: immunoSEQ multiplex PCR. In the table there are approximately 300,000 clones, 89% of which are singletons. The material sequenced was peripheral blood. Receptors were obtained from a man aged 18 to 29 who had recovered from COVID-19. Each CDR3 is given with its conserved first and last residue. Each record gives: clone size, D gene, J gene, V gene, CDR3 DNA, CDR3 protein. A D gene is named only where the DNA matches it firmly. Part of the rows lack a size; the others show once, few, many or a class for expanded clones.

NA NA TRBJ2-7 TRBV7-9 TGTGCCAGCGAGCAGGGGGGTTACAACGAGCAGTACTTC CASEQGGYNEQYF
NA TRBD2 TRBJ2-3 TRBV4-1 TGCGCCAGCAGCCTAAATCAACCGGGACTAGCGGGATATCGGAGCACAGATACGCAGTATTTT CASSLNQPGLAGYRSTDTQYF
NA TRBD1 TRBJ2-7 TRBV19 TGTGCCAGTACCGCCGGGACAGGGTTCCTCTACGAGCAGTACTTC CASTAGTGFLYEQYF
NA NA TRBJ2-7 TRBV12-3/TRBV12-4 TGTGCCAGCAGCGCTAGCGACTCCTACGAGCAGTACTTC CASSASDSYEQYF
NA TRBD2 TRBJ2-2 TRBV5-1 TGCGCCAGCAGCGGGACTAGCGGAAACACCGGGGAGCTGTTTTTT CASSGTSGNTGELFF
NA NA TRBJ1-6 TRBV4-2 TGTGCCAGCAGCCAAGGGGAAGGGGTCTCCTATAATTCACCCCTCCACTTT CASSQGEGVSYNSPLHF
NA TRBD1 TRBJ1-5 TRBV9 TGTGCCAGCAGCAGGGGGCATTCGGGTCAGCCCCAGCATTTT CASSRGHSGQPQHF
NA NA TRBJ2-1 TRBV24-1 TGTGCCACCAGTGATGAGGGCCGCAATGAGCAGTTCTTC CATSDEGRNEQFF
NA NA TRBJ2-3 TRBV27 TGTGCCAGCAGTTTAGCGGGGACTCTCACAGATACGCAGTATTTT CASSLAGTLTDTQYF
NA TRBD1 TRBJ2-7 TRBV3-1/TRBV3-2 TGTGCCAGCAGTCCCTCGACAGGGTACTACGAGCAGTACTTC CASSPSTGYYEQYF
NA TRBD1 TRBJ1-1 TRBV2 TGTGCCAGCGGTGCCTCCACCCGACAGGGGGGATACACTGAAGCTTTCTTT CASGASTRQGGYTEAFF
NA TRBD1 TRBJ1-2 TRBV6-5 TGTGCCAGCAGGACCGGGACAGTGGCATACACCTTC CASRTGTVAYTF
NA NA TRBJ1-1 TRBV28 TGTGCCAGCAGCCCTCTGGGAGTGGAAGCTTTCTTT CASSPLGVEAFF
NA NA TRBJ2-3 TRBV9 TGTGCCAGCAGCTCCCGACCCGGGACAAACACAGATACGCAGTATTTT CASSSRPGTNTDTQYF
NA NA TRBJ1-1 TRBV27 TGTGCCAGCAGCCTGGCGGGAGGATCGGGCACTGAAGCTTTCTTT CASSLAGGSGTEAFF
NA TRBD2 TRBJ2-3 TRBV3-1/TRBV3-2 TGTGCCAGCAGCGAAGGACTAGCGAGCACAGATACGCAGTATTTT CASSEGLASTDTQYF
NA NA TRBJ1-1 TRBV6-5 TGTGCCAGCAGTATCGGGACATCCACTGAAGCTTTCTTT CASSIGTSTEAFF
NA NA TRBJ1-1 TRBV9 TGTGCCAGCAGCGTAGGGGGCCACACTGAAGCTTTCTTT CASSVGGHTEAFF
NA NA TRBJ2-1 TRBV11-1 TGTGCCAGCAGCCAAACCGGGACTTTCATCCAGCAGTTCTTC CASSQTGTFIQQFF
NA TRBD1 TRBJ1-4 TRBV7-9 TGTGCCAGCGGAGCCGGGACAGGGCTTGAAAAACTGTTTTTT CASGAGTGLEKLFF
few TRBD2 TRBJ2-7 TRBV18 TGTGCCAGCTCATCCCCCGCTACTAGCGGTTCCTACGAGCAGTACTTC CASSSPATSGSYEQYF
NA NA TRBJ1-1 TRBV30 TGTGCCTGGAGTAAACAGATAATGAACACTGAAGCTTTCTTT CAWSKQIMNTEAFF
NA TRBD2 TRBJ2-7 TRBV6-2/TRBV6-3 TGTGCCAGCAGTTATACCGGCTTAGCGGGGTTGGACGAGCAGTACTTC CASSYTGLAGLDEQYF
NA TRBD1 TRBJ2-7 TRBV10-3 TGTGCCATCAGTGAATCGGGACAGGGCTACGAGCAGTACTTC CAISESGQGYEQYF
NA NA TRBJ2-5 TRBV20-1 TGCAGTGCTAGTGCGGGAACCCAAGAGACCCAGTACTTC CSASAGTQETQYF
NA TRBD1 TRBJ2-5 TRBV6-5 TGTGCCAGCAGGGATGGGACAGTAGAGACCCAGTACTTC CASRDGTVETQYF
NA NA TRBJ2-7 TRBV19 TGTGCCAGTAGCGTTAGCGGTCCCTACGAGCAGTACTTC CASSVSGPYEQYF
NA TRBD1 TRBJ1-1 TRBV19 TGTGCCAGTAGTAACAGGGGGCTGACTGAAGCTTTCTTT CASSNRGLTEAFF
NA TRBD1 TRBJ2-7 TRBV11-2 TGTGCCAGCAGCACCGGGACAGGGGCCTACGAGCAGTACTTC CASSTGTGAYEQYF
NA NA TRBJ1-5 TRBV5-4 TGTGCCAGCAGCTTGGGAGGAGGCAATCAGCCCCAGCATTTT CASSLGGGNQPQHF
NA TRBD2 TRBJ2-5 TRBV11-1 TGTGCCAGCAGCTTAGCGCCGGGACTAGCGGGGAGGGAGACCCAGTACTTC CASSLAPGLAGRETQYF
NA TRBD2 TRBJ2-1 TRBV19 TGTGCCAGTAGTATAGGACTAGCGGGAGCTTCGTACAATGAGCAGTTCTTC CASSIGLAGASYNEQFF
NA NA TRBJ2-7 TRBV9 TGTGCCAGCAGCCGTAGCGGAGGTGTGGGGGAGCCCTACGAGCAGTACTTC CASSRSGGVGEPYEQYF
NA TRBD2 TRBJ2-2 TRBV5-1 TGCGCCAGCAGCCCGGGAGGGACTAACACCGGGGAGCTGTTTTTT CASSPGGTNTGELFF
NA NA TRBJ1-3 TRBV19 TGTGCCAGTAGTGACCCGGGAGAGGCTGGAAACACCATATATTTT CASSDPGEAGNTIYF